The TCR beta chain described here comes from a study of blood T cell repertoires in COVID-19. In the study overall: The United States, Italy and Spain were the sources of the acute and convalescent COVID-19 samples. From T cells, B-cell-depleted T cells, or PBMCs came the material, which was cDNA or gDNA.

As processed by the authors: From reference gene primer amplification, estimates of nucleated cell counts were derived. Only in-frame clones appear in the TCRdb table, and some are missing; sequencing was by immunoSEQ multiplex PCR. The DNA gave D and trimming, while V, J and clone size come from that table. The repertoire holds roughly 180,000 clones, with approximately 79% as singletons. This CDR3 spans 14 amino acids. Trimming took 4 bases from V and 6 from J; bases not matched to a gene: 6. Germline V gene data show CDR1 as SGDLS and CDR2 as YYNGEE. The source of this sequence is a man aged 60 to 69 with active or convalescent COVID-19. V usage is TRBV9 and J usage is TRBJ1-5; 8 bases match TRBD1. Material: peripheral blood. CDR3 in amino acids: CASSSGQAFQPQHF. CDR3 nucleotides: TGTGCCAGCAGCTCGGGACAGGCTTTTCAGCCCCAGCATTTT. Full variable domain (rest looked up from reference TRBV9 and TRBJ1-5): DSGVTQTPKHLITATGQRVTLRCSPRSGDLSVYWYQQSLDQGLQFLIQYYNGEERAKGNILERFSAQQFPDLHSELNLSSLELGDSALYFCASSSGQAFQPQHFGDGTRLSIL.